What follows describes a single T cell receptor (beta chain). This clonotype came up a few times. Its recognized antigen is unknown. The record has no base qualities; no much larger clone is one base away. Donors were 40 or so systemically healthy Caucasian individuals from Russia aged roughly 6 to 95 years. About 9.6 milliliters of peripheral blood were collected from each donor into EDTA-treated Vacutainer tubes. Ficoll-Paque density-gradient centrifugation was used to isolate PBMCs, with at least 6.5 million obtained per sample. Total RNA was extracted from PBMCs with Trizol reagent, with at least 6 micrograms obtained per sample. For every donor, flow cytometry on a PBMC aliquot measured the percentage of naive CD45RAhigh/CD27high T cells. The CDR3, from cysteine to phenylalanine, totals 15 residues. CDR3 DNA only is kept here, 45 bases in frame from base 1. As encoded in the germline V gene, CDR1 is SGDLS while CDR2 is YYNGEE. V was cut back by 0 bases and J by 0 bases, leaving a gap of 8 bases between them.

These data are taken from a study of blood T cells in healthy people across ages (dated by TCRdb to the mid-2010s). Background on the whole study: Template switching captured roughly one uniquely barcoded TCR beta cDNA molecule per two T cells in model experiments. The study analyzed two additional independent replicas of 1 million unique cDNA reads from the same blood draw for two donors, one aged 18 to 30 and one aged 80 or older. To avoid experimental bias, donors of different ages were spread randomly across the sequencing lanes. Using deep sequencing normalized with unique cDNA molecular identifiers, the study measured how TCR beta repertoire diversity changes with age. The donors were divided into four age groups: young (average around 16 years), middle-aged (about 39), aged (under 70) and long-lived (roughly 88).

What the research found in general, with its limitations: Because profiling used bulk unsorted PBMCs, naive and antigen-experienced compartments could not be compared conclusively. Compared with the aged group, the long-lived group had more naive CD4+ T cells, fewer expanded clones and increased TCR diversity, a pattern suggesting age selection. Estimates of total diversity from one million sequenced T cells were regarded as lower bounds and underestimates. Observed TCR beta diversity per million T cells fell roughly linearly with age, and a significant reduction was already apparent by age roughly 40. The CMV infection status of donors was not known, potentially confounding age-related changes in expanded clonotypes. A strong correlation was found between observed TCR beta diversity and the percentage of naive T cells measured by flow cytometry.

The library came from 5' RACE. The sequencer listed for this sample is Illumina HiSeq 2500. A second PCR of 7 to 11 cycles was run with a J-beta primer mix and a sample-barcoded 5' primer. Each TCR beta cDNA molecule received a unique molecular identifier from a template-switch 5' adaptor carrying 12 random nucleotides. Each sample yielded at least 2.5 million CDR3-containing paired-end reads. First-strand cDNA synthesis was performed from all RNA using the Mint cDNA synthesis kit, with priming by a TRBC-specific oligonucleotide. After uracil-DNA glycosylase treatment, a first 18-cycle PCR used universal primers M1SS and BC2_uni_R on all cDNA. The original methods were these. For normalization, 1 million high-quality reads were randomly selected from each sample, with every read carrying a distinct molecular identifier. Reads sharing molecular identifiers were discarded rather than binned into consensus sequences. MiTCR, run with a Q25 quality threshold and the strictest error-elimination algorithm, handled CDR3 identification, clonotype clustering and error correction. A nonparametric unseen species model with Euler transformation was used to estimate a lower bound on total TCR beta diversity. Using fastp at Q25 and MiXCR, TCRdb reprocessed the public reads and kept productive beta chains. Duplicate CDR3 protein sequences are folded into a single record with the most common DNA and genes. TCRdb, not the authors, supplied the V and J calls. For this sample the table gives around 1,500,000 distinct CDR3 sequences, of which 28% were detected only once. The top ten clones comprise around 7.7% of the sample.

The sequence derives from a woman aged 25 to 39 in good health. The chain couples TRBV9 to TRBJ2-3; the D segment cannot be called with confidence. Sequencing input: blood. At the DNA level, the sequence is TGTGCCAGCAGCGTAGTCTCAGTAAGCACAGATACGCAGTATTTT. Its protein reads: CASSVVSVSTDTQYF.